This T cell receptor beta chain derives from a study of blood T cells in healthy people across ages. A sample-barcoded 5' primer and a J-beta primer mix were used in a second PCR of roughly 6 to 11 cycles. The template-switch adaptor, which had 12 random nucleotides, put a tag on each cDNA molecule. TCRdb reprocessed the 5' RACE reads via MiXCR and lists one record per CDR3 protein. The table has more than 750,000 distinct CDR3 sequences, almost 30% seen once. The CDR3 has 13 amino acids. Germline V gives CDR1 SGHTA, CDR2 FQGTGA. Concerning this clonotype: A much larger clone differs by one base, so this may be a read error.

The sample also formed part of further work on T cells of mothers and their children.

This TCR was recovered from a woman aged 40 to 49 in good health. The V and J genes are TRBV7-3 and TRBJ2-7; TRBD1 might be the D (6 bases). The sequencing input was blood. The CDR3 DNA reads TGTGCCAACAGCAGCCTGACAGGCTACGAGCAGTACTTC. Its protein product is CANSSLTGYEQYF.